Listed here are 17 T cell receptor beta chains from one sample, sequenced in a study of cytomegalovirus exposure and HLA in healthy donors. The study ran its PCR with 60 Vbeta and 13 Jbeta primers. Measured with immunoSEQ multiplex PCR; TCRdb has only the in-frame clones, and not every one. The sample comprises some 82,000 clones, roughly 84% of which are singletons, and 2% to 2.5% rests with the top ten. The specimen was PBMCs. These receptors came from a woman aged 45 to 65 in good health and CMV-seronegative.

The chain has TRBV25-1 and TRBJ1-3; TRBD1 might be the D (5 bases). Looked up from germline, CDR1 is MGHDK and CDR2 is SYGVNS. The CDR3 contains 13 residues. Trimming removed 4 bases from V and 4 bases from J, with 8 bases in between. The CDR3 DNA follows: TGTGCCAGCAGTGGGGGCTCGGGAAACACCATATATTTT. Translating it yields CASSGGSGNTIYF. Using reference TRBV25-1 and TRBJ1-3 for the parts outside the CDR3, the full variable domain is EADIYQTPRYLVIGTGKKITLECSQTMGHDKMYWYQQDPGMELHLIHYSYGVNSTEKGDLSSESTVSRIRTEHFPLTLESARPSHTSQYLCASSGGSGNTIYFGEGSWLTVV.

The sample holds one count of this clone. This chain joins TRBV5-8 and TRBJ2-7, with D possibly TRBD1 on 6 matching bases. The CDR3 spans 17 residues. Germline CDR1 SGHTS, CDR2 YDEGEE. Trimming pared 4 bases from V and 0 bases from J, leaving 20 bases between. The CDR3 region has the DNA TGTGCCAGCAGCCCGGGACATCGCAGGGAAAGCTCCTACGAGCAGTACTTC. Translated: CASSPGHRRESSYEQYF.

This sequence joins TRBV5-1 and TRBJ2-5; 8 bases are a match to TRBD1. The CDR3 covers 16 residues. Germline V gene lookup returns CDR1 SGHRS and CDR2 YFSETQ. V shed 2 bases and J 3 bases; nucleotides not matched to a gene: 9. CDR3 amino acids: CASSFVSTGGEETQYF. CDR3 nucleotide sequence: TGCGCCAGCAGCTTTGTATCAACAGGGGGAGAAGAGACCCAGTACTTC.

The V call is TRBV4-2, the J call TRBJ1-1, with D maybe TRBD1 (5 bases). V lost 4 bases and J 5 bases, leaving 17 bases between the germline ends. Germline CDR1 reads LGHNA; CDR2 reads YNFKEQ. CDR3 length: 15 amino acids. In DNA form, the CDR3 reads TGTGCCAGCAGCCTTGAAAGGGGCGGAAGTACTGAAGCTTTCTTT. Its protein product is CASSLERGGSTEAFF.

A few counts support this clone. The chain couples TRBV19 to TRBJ2-3; D is perhaps TRBD2 (5 bases). The CDR3 is 12 residues long. Trimming stripped 3 bases from V and 7 bases from J, with 8 bases between. Germline values: CDR1 LNHDA, CDR2 SQIVND (reference sequence). As DNA, the CDR3 is TGTGCCAGTAGTATCACGGGGAATACGCAGTATTTT. It translates to CASSITGNTQYF.

The chain is built from TRBV30 and TRBJ2-5; 7 bases agree with TRBD2. The V gene's germline CDR1 is GTSNPN and CDR2 SVGIG (reference sequence). V shed 5 bases and J 4 bases; nucleotides not matched to a gene: 13. This CDR3 contains 15 residues. The CDR3 nucleotides are TGTGCCTGGGACTCGGGAGCGGGGCCAGGAGAGACCCAGTACTTC. It specifies CAWDSGAGPGETQYF.

V and J are TRBV28 and TRBJ2-7, with D possibly TRBD2 on 7 matching bases. CDR1 and CDR2 from the germline V gene are MDHEN and SYDVKM. The CDR3 has 15 residues. V was shortened by 5 bases and J by 4 bases, with 18 bases between the two germline ends. The CDR3 DNA reads TGTGCCAGCAGTAAGGGGGGGGCCGGCTATTACGAGCAGTACTTC. The encoded protein is CASSKGGAGYYEQYF. Supplemented by reference TRBV28 and TRBJ2-7, the full variable domain reads DVKVTQSSRYLVKRTGEKVFLECVQDMDHENMFWYRQDPGLGLRLIYFSYDVKMKEKGDIPEGYSVSREKKERFSLILESASTNQTSMYLCASSKGGAGYYEQYFGPGTRLTVT.

The rearrangement joins TRBV7-6 to TRBJ1-6; perhaps TRBD1 as D (5 bases). CDR3 length: 16 amino acids. From germline, CDR1 is SGHVS and CDR2 FNYEAQ. Trimming left V 4 bases short and J 7 bases short, with 17 bases between. The CDR3 here is CASSSRSLGANSPLHF. In DNA form, the CDR3 reads TGTGCCAGCAGCTCCCGAAGCTTAGGGGCGAATTCACCCCTCCACTTT.

This chain joins TRBV21-1 and TRBJ2-1; the listed D gene, TRBD1, was not tested against the DNA. TRBV21-1 is deemed a pseudogene. CDR3 length: 12 amino acids. The CDR3 sequence is CASSPTGNEQFF. In DNA form, the CDR3 reads TGTGCCAGCAGCCCGACAGGGAACGAGCAGTTCTTC.

This clone was seen just once. The rearrangement joins TRBV11-2 to TRBJ2-7, with 7 bases identical to TRBD1. Germline-derived CDR1 and CDR2 are SGHAT and FQNNGV. Trimming cost V 6 bases and J 3 bases; bases outside gene matches: 14. CDR3 length equals 16 residues. The CDR3: CASSNNPGQDVYEQYF. The CDR3 DNA reads as TGTGCCAGCAGTAACAACCCTGGACAGGACGTCTACGAGCAGTACTTC.

The chain joins TRBV18 to TRBJ2-5; D unclear. CDR1 is KGHSH, CDR2 LQKENI, per germline. This CDR3 spans 12 amino acids. V lost 4 bases and J lost 5, with 8 bases in between. DNA of the CDR3: TGTGCCAGCTCACGGCTGCGGGAGACCCAGTACTTC. This encodes CASSRLRETQYF.

The DNA for the CDR3 is TGTGCCAGCAGTTACTCTGGGGGCAGGGGAGAAAAACTGTTTTTT. As protein: CASSYSGGRGEKLFF. The genes are TRBV6-5 and TRBJ1-4; possibly TRBD1 for D (6 bases). Germline-derived CDR1 and CDR2 are MNHEY and SVGAGI. V dropped 0 bases and J dropped 8 bases, with 13 bases sitting between them. This CDR3 region has 15 residues.

V gene TRBV6-1 combines with J gene TRBJ2-7; D gene unclear. Germline values: CDR1 MNHNS, CDR2 SASEGT. V gave up 5 bases and J gave up 7 bases, with 9 bases separating them. This CDR3 spans 11 amino acids. CDR3 sequence (DNA): TGTGCCAGCAGTCGAAACTTGGAGCAGTACTTC. It specifies CASSRNLEQYF.

On this clone: This sample also contains other DNA sequences that code for the same CDR3. The chain uses TRBV5-1 and TRBJ2-1, with 7 bases that match TRBD2. The CDR3 consists of 17 residues. Germline V CDR1 and CDR2: SGHRS, YFSETQ. V gave up 0 bases and J gave up 4 bases; unmatched junction bases: 10. DNA of the CDR3: TGCGCCAGCAGCTTGGGAGGGGCCAGGGACTATTACAATGAGCAGTTCTTC. Translated: CASSLGGARDYYNEQFF.

This sequence joins TRBV7-2 and TRBJ2-6; D is undetermined. This CDR3 comprises 15 residues. Trimming cost V 5 bases and J 0 bases, with 8 bases left between them. CDR1 and CDR2 from the germline V gene are SGHTA and FQGNSA. The CDR3 is CASSPEPSGANVLTF. CDR3 bases: TGTGCCAGCAGCCCCGAGCCCTCTGGGGCCAACGTCCTGACTTTC.

This clone was counted between two and nine times. The J gene is TRBJ1-4, the V gene TRBV30; D call uncertain. V dropped 4 bases and J dropped 8 bases, with 20 bases sitting between them. The CDR3 is 15 residues long. Germline-derived CDR1 and CDR2 are GTSNPN and SVGIG (reference sequence). The CDR3 bases are TGTGCCTGGACGCCAGAGGGCCGCAGCACCGAAAAACTGTTTTTT. Residues: CAWTPEGRSTEKLFF.

As for this clone: This same CDR3 is encoded by further DNA sequences in the sample. The chain carries TRBV18 and TRBJ1-2, with TRBD1 as a possible D gene (6 bases). Trimming removed 3 bases at V and 1 base at J, with 6 bases between. The CDR3 loop spans 13 amino acids. Germline V gene lookup returns CDR1 KGHSH and CDR2 LQKENI. CDR3 nucleotides: TGTGCCAGCTCACCGGACAGTAACTATGGCTACACCTTC. Amino acids: CASSPDSNYGYTF.